A selection of T cell receptor beta chains follows, all from one sample in a study of blood T cell repertoires in COVID-19. Here immunoSEQ multiplex PCR was the method, and the copy in TCRdb shows in-frame clones only, minus some. This sample yields nearly 60,000 clones, of which around 90% are seen a single time; approximately 13% belongs to the top ten. Input material: peripheral blood. The receptors here all came from a man between 60 and 70 years old with active COVID-19. The CDR3 runs from the conserved cysteine through the conserved F or W. A D gene is named only where the DNA matches it firmly. Clone size, where shown, is once, few, many, or a class for clones that have expanded.

abundance	v_gene	d_gene	j_gene	CDR3nt	CDR3aa
-	TRBV7-9	TRBD1	TRBJ1-6	TGTGCCAGCAGTCAAGGGACAGGGTATAATTCACCCCTCCACTTT	CASSQGTGYNSPLHF
-	TRBV11-2	-	TRBJ2-2	TGTGCCAGCAGCTTGCTATCGCGCGGCGGGGAGCTGTTTTTT	CASSLLSRGGELFF
-	TRBV7-8	-	TRBJ2-7	TGTGCCAGCAGCTTAGGGGGCGTAAGGTACGAGCAGTACTTC	CASSLGGVRYEQYF
-	TRBV11-2	TRBD2	TRBJ2-3	TGTGCCAGCAGCTTAACTAGCGGGGGGCCGGATACGCAGTATTTT	CASSLTSGGPDTQYF
-	TRBV7-3	TRBD1	TRBJ2-3	TGTGCCAGCAGCAACGGACAGGGGACAGATACGCAGTATTTT	CASSNGQGTDTQYF
-	TRBV19	TRBD2	TRBJ2-1	TGTGCCAGTAGTATTCTCCTAGCGGGGAACTTCAATGAGCAGTTCTTC	CASSILLAGNFNEQFF
once	TRBV19	TRBD1	TRBJ2-1	TGTGCCAGTGGCTCCGGGACAGGGGGCATGAATGAGCAGTTCTTC	CASGSGTGGMNEQFF
-	TRBV3-1/TRBV3-2	-	TRBJ1-2	TGTGCCAGCAGCCAAGCGGATCCCAGGAACTATGGCTACACCTTC	CASSQADPRNYGYTF
once	TRBV7-2	-	TRBJ2-3	TGTGCCAGCAGGCGAGGGGGAAGCACAGATACGCAGTATTTT	CASRRGGSTDTQYF
-	TRBV6-5	TRBD2	TRBJ2-2	TGTGCCAGCAGTTACTCGAATCCAGCGGGGACCGGGGAGCTGTTTTTT	CASSYSNPAGTGELFF
-	TRBV6-2/TRBV6-3	-	TRBJ2-1	TGTGCCAGCAGTCCGGACTTCAGCTCCTACAATGAGCAGTTCTTC	CASSPDFSSYNEQFF
-	TRBV19	TRBD1	TRBJ2-2	TGTGCCAGTAGGACAGGGGCAATTACCGGGGAGCTGTTTTTT	CASRTGAITGELFF
-	TRBV5-1	TRBD2	TRBJ2-5	TGCGCCAGCAGCGCAACTCCGGGACTAGCCCAGACCCAGTACTTC	CASSATPGLAQTQYF
-	TRBV5-5	-	TRBJ2-3	TGTGCCAGCAGCGTAACAGGGATTACCACAGATACGCAGTATTTT	CASSVTGITTDTQYF
-	TRBV5-1	TRBD1	TRBJ1-1	TGCGCCAGCAGGGACAGGGGGCGTGATGCTGAAGCTTTCTTT	CASRDRGRDAEAFF